The next 20 T cell receptor beta chains were all read from a single sample in a study of T cell responses to AZD1222 COVID-19 vaccine. Some clones are missing from TCRdb's copy, which holds only in-frame ones; the method was immunoSEQ multiplex PCR. Of more than 250,000 clones listed, approximately 95% are singletons. Sequencing was performed on peripheral blood, taken on day 0 of AZD1222 vaccination. The receptors shown here come from an adult in good health.

This chain connects TRBV4-3 to TRBJ2-1; TRBD2 might be the D (6 bases). The V gene's germline CDR1 is LGHNA and CDR2 YSLEER. The CDR3 has 15 residues. Between the trimmed V and J ends, which lost 0 bases and 4 bases, there was a span of 10 bases. CDR3 nucleotide sequence: TGCGCCAGCAGCCAAGAGTCTAGCGTTTACAATGAGCAGTTCTTC. Its translation is CASSQESSVYNEQFF.

This clone was seen a handful of times. The chain has TRBV7-9 and TRBJ1-3; D gene unclear. Trimming took off 5 bases at V and 4 bases at J, with 15 bases between the two ends. Germline lookup yields CDR1 SEHNR and CDR2 FQNEAQ (reference sequence). The CDR3 loop spans 15 amino acids. CDR3 sequence reads: CASSHTTSSGNTIYF. CDR3 sequence (DNA): TGTGCCAGCAGCCACACCACATCGAGCGGAAACACCATATATTTT.

This chain joins TRBV19 and TRBJ1-2; no clear D. The CDR3 is 11 residues long. The germline gives CDR1 LNHDA, CDR2 SQIVND (reference sequence). Deletions cut 9 bases from V and 7 bases from J, with 12 bases between. The CDR3 loop is CASRTTAGYTF. CDR3 sequence (DNA): TGTGCCAGCCGGACCACTGCTGGCTACACCTTC.

J is TRBJ2-2 and V is TRBV14; 8 bases map to TRBD1. Germline lookup yields CDR1 SGHDN and CDR2 FVKESK. V was clipped by 1 base and J by 4 bases; unmatched bases: 17. The CDR3 has 20 amino acids. This chain's CDR3 is CASSQARDRRIISRTGELFF. The CDR3 DNA sequence: TGTGCCAGCAGCCAAGCCCGGGACAGGCGAATTATTTCACGCACCGGGGAGCTGTTTTTT.

The chain recombines TRBV1 with TRBJ1-2; the table's D call of TRBD1 was not tested on the DNA. TRBV1 is annotated as a pseudogene. There are 18 residues in the CDR3. CDR3 bases: TGCACCAGCAGCCCTCCGGGACAGGGGGCAGCCAAGGGACATGGCTACACCTTC. Its protein is CTSSPPGQGAAKGHGYTF.

This chain joins TRBV6-5 and TRBJ1-3; D remains ambiguous. V was clipped by 8 bases and J by 4 bases, with 15 bases between them. Germline V gene lookup returns CDR1 MNHEY and CDR2 SVGAGI. The CDR3 has 14 amino acids. CDR3 amino acids: CASSRIPTGNTIYF. The CDR3 DNA follows: TGTGCCAGCTCTCGGATACCAACAGGAAACACCATATATTTT.

This clone was seen only once. This sequence joins TRBV28 and TRBJ1-2; D unclear. Germline V CDR1 and CDR2: MDHEN, SYDVKM. The V end was cut by 2 bases, the J end by 6 bases, with 10 bases between. This CDR3 has 13 residues. CDR3 residues: CASSLSRSDGYTF. Here the CDR3 DNA reads TGTGCCAGCAGTTTAAGCAGGAGTGATGGCTACACCTTC.

The chain carries TRBV6-1 and TRBJ1-6; D is undetermined. CDR3 size: 17 residues. Trimming removed 2 bases from V and 0 bases from J, with 11 bases in between. CDR1 is MNHNS and CDR2 is SASEGT in the germline V gene. CDR3 sequence reads: CASSEFGRSSYNSPLHF. CDR3 DNA: TGTGCCAGCAGTGAATTTGGCCGGTCCTCCTATAATTCACCCCTCCACTTT.

The chain uses TRBV20-1 and TRBJ2-7; D might be TRBD2 (7 bases). V was cut by 6 bases and J by 0 bases, with 21 bases left in between. The CDR3 covers 16 residues. Per the germline V gene, CDR1 is DFQATT and CDR2 is SNEGSKA (reference sequence). CDR3 in DNA: TGCAGTGCGAGTCACCGAGGGGGGGGCCTCTCCTACGAGCAGTACTTC. This gives the protein CSASHRGGGLSYEQYF.

The chain joins TRBV2 to TRBJ2-7; unclear D gene. The CDR3 extends over 13 amino acids. The germline CDR1 and CDR2 sequences are SNHLY and FYNNEI. V lost 0 bases and J lost 6, with 9 bases in between. CDR3 in amino acids: CASSEATRAEQYF. The CDR3 bases are TGTGCCAGCAGTGAAGCTACAAGGGCCGAGCAGTACTTC.

The chain couples TRBV9 to TRBJ2-7, with D hard to call. The CDR3 extends over 13 amino acids. Trimming left V 5 bases short and J 0 bases short, with 9 bases between. CDR1 SGDLS and CDR2 YYNGEE come from the germline V gene. The CDR3 is CASSGVSSYEQYF. The CDR3 DNA is TGTGCCAGCAGTGGGGTTAGCTCCTACGAGCAGTACTTC.

The chain recombines TRBV5-1 with TRBJ2-2; D not certain. The length of the CDR3 is 15 residues. In germline, CDR1 is SGHRS, CDR2 YFSETQ. Trimming took off 0 bases at V and 5 bases at J, with 11 bases between the two ends. The CDR3: CASSLGIRRTGELFF. The CDR3 DNA reads TGCGCCAGCAGCTTGGGGATCAGGAGAACCGGGGAGCTGTTTTTT.

The J gene is TRBJ2-6, the V gene TRBV6-4; the D gene is possibly TRBD1 (6 bases). Germline assignment: CDR1 MRHNA and CDR2 SNTAGT. The CDR3 spans 15 residues. The V end lost 3 bases, the J end lost 1 base, and 7 bases lay between the germline ends. CDR3 nucleotide sequence: TGTGCCAGCAGTGATGGGACATCTGGGGCCAACGTCCTGACTTTC. It codes for CASSDGTSGANVLTF.

The chain combines TRBV7-8 with TRBJ2-7; D unclear. CDR1 and CDR2 from the germline V gene are SGHVS and FQNEAQ. V lost 5 bases to trimming and J lost 0 bases, with 5 bases between them. The CDR3 is 12 amino acids. CDR3 loop: CASSPSSYEQYF. The CDR3 bases are TGTGCCAGCAGCCCGAGCTCCTACGAGCAGTACTTC.

J is TRBJ2-2 and V is TRBV2, with D perhaps TRBD1 or TRBD2 (5 bases each). This CDR3 is built from 15 residues. Trimming shortened V by 1 base and J by 3 bases, and 9 bases separated the two germline ends. Germline CDR1 is SNHLY and CDR2 is FYNNEI. Here the CDR3 DNA reads TGTGCCAGCAGTGAAGTCGGGACGTACACCGGGGAGCTGTTTTTT. It is translated as CASSEVGTYTGELFF.

The chain combines TRBV28 with TRBJ2-7; no firm D call. Trimming cost V 11 bases and J 5 bases, with 10 bases left between them. Germline V gives CDR1 MDHEN, CDR2 SYDVKM. CDR3 length equals 10 residues. CDR3 residues: CAPKGHEQYF. The CDR3 bases are TGTGCCCCCAAAGGCCACGAGCAGTACTTC.

The chain is built from TRBV19 and TRBJ2-2, with no clear D. Germline values: CDR1 LNHDA, CDR2 SQIVND (reference sequence). V was clipped by 3 bases and J by 2 bases, with 7 bases between them. The CDR3 runs to 14 residues. The CDR3 here is CASSMLGNTGELFF. CDR3 in DNA: TGTGCCAGTAGTATGTTAGGTAACACCGGGGAGCTGTTTTTT. The variable domain in full, completed from reference TRBV19 and TRBJ2-2, reads DGGITQSPKYLFRKEGQNVTLSCEQNLNHDAMYWYRQDPGQGLRLIYYSQIVNDFQKGDIAEGYSVSREKKESFPLTVTSAQKNPTAFYLCASSMLGNTGELFFGEGSRLTVL.

The chain joins TRBV2 to TRBJ2-7; D possibly corresponds to TRBD1 (5 bases). Trimming shortened V by 2 bases and J by 6 bases, and 14 bases separated the two germline ends. CDR3 size: 14 residues. Germline CDR1 SNHLY, CDR2 FYNNEI. This CDR3 reads CASSERAGSGEQYF. The DNA for the CDR3 is TGTGCCAGCAGTGAACGAGCAGGGTCCGGCGAGCAGTACTTC.

The rearrangement uses TRBV27 and TRBJ2-7, with D perhaps TRBD1 (5 bases). The germline V and J ends were trimmed by 3 bases and 0 bases, with 12 bases remaining between them. Per the germline V gene, CDR1 is MNHEY and CDR2 is SMNVEV (reference sequence). This CDR3 contains 15 residues. The CDR3 protein is CASSFGLGASYEQYF. The CDR3, as DNA: TGTGCCAGCAGTTTCGGGCTTGGGGCCTCCTACGAGCAGTACTTC.

The V gene is TRBV15, the J gene TRBJ2-7, with D unresolved. Trimming cost V 0 bases and J 4 bases, with 13 bases left between them. CDR3 length equals 15 residues. Germline assignment: CDR1 LNHNV and CDR2 YYDKDF (reference sequence). CDR3 DNA: TGTGCCACCAGCAGAGATTACCGAATGGGGTACGAGCAGTACTTC. Its translation: CATSRDYRMGYEQYF.